This T cell receptor (beta chain) stems from a study of CD8+ T cells in alopecia areata. Study observations and caveats: Scalp sample sequencing also detects resident alphabeta T cells of normal skin.

This clone was found a few times. Its antigen remains unidentified. CDR1 and CDR2 from the germline V gene are SNHLY and FYNNEI. The CDR3 contains 16 residues. The ends lost 1 base at V and 4 bases at J; junction bases unmatched: 7. Following extraction, RNA underwent reverse transcription to cDNA, which served as the sequencing template. Sequencing used immunoSEQ multiplex PCR; TCRdb keeps in-frame clones, though not all of them. Of 150,000 to 200,000 clones in the sample, 50% to 65% are singletons; the top ten hold about 14%. Described treatment: oral pan-JAK inhibitor, 5-10 mg twice daily. The source material was CD4+ T cells sorted from blood, sampled at week 24, from a patient treated with tofacitinib. The rearrangement joins TRBV2 to TRBJ2-5; TRBD2 agrees at 9 bases. This TCR was sampled from a human donor with alopecia areata. The CDR3 nucleotides are TGTGCCAGCAGTGAAGGGCGCGGGGGGGAAGGAGAGACCCAGTACTTC. Amino acids: CASSEGRGGEGETQYF.